Presented here are 23 T cell receptor beta chains from one specimen sequenced in a study of shared clonotypes between healthy human individuals. Profiled with immunoSEQ multiplex PCR; TCRdb holds only in-frame clones, not every one. This table has around 2.5 million clones, roughly 93% appearing once. Sequenced sample: naive CD4+ T cells from PBMCs. Subset indicated: CD45RA+ positively selected. These receptors came from a man between 18 and 35 years old in good health. Some clones in this sample may be carry-over from other donors' samples.

The chain carries TRBV7-9 and TRBJ2-2; D is unclear. CDR1 is SEHNR and CDR2 is FQNEAQ in the germline V gene (reference sequence). This CDR3 has 16 amino acids. Trimming stripped 1 base from V and 4 bases from J, with 13 bases between. The CDR3 reads CASSLVAGSITGELFF. The CDR3 DNA reads TGTGCCAGCAGCTTAGTAGCTGGCTCAATCACCGGGGAGCTGTTTTTT. Full variable domain (outside the CDR3, taken from reference TRBV7-9 and TRBJ2-2): DTGVSQNPRHKITKRGQNVTFRCDPISEHNRLYWYRQTLGQGPEFLTYFQNEAQLEKSRLLSDRFSAERPKGSFSTLEIQRTEQGDSAMYLCASSLVAGSITGELFFGEGSRLTVL.

This sequence joins TRBV2 and TRBJ2-7, with TRBD1 matching over 10 bases. The CDR3 extends over 15 amino acids. Germline values: CDR1 SNHLY, CDR2 FYNNEI. The J segment lost 6 bases and the V segment lost 1 base, leaving 6 bases of the junction unmatched. CDR3 amino acids: CASSEVRQGASEQYF. In nucleotides, the CDR3 is TGTGCCAGCAGTGAAGTCAGACAGGGGGCAAGCGAGCAGTACTTC.

The genes are TRBV5-1 and TRBJ2-1; possibly TRBD1 or TRBD2 for D (5 bases each). The CDR3 consists of 16 residues. V lost 0 bases and J lost 2, with 12 bases in between. The germline gives CDR1 SGHRS, CDR2 YFSETQ. CDR3 residues: CASSLGDARTYNEQFF. For the CDR3, the DNA is TGCGCCAGCAGCTTGGGGGACGCGCGGACCTACAATGAGCAGTTCTTC.

This chain joins TRBV9 and TRBJ1-5; 12 bases map to TRBD1. CDR3 length: 16 residues. The germline V gene encodes CDR1 SGDLS and CDR2 YYNGEE. Germline trimming cut 0 bases from V and 8 bases from J; bases unmatched to any gene: 6. CDR3 bases: TGTGCCAGCAGCGTAGGGGACAGGGGGCCGGGGGAGCCCCAGCATTTT. Protein: CASSVGDRGPGEPQHF. Complete variable domain (other parts from reference TRBV9 and TRBJ1-5): DSGVTQTPKHLITATGQRVTLRCSPRSGDLSVYWYQQSLDQGLQFLIQYYNGEERAKGNILERFSAQQFPDLHSELNLSSLELGDSALYFCASSVGDRGPGEPQHFGDGTRLSIL.

J is TRBJ1-5 and V is TRBV19; TRBD1 agrees at 7 bases. This CDR3 has 18 amino acids. V shed 6 bases and J 2 bases; nucleotides not matched to a gene: 16. In germline, CDR1 is LNHDA, CDR2 SQIVND (reference sequence). CDR3 amino acids: CASSPSLSQGLGNQPQHF. CDR3 coding DNA: TGTGCCAGTAGCCCTTCCCTTTCACAGGGGTTGGGCAATCAGCCCCAGCATTTT.

The chain uses TRBV18 and TRBJ1-6; TRBD1 agrees at 7 bases. This CDR3 region has 16 residues. Germline V gives CDR1 KGHSH, CDR2 LQKENI. V dropped 6 bases and J dropped 10; count of bases not matched to a gene: 15. The CDR3 here is CASSTRPGQSDSPLHF. DNA for the CDR3: TGTGCCAGCTCGACCCGCCCGGGACAGTCTGACTCACCCCTCCACTTT.

The chain employs TRBV6-6 and TRBJ1-2; D remains unclear. Germline CDR1 MNHNY, CDR2 SVGAGI (reference sequence). CDR3 length equals 15 residues. Trimming left V 4 bases short and J 3 bases short, with 15 bases between. CDR3 bases: TGTGCCAGCAGTTCCCAGTCCGCCCCCTACTATGGCTACACCTTC. This sequence encodes CASSSQSAPYYGYTF.

The V and J genes are TRBV9 and TRBJ2-2, with TRBD2 matching over 11 bases. Trimming took 3 bases from V and 3 from J; bases not matched to a gene: 4. The CDR3 has 16 residues. Germline V gene data show CDR1 as SGDLS and CDR2 as YYNGEE. The CDR3 region is CASSAIAGGYTGELFF. DNA of the CDR3: TGTGCCAGCAGCGCCATAGCGGGAGGGTACACCGGGGAGCTGTTTTTT. Full variable domain (remainder filled in from reference TRBV9 and TRBJ2-2): DSGVTQTPKHLITATGQRVTLRCSPRSGDLSVYWYQQSLDQGLQFLIQYYNGEERAKGNILERFSAQQFPDLHSELNLSSLELGDSALYFCASSAIAGGYTGELFFGEGSRLTVL.

Written as DNA, the CDR3 is TGTGCCAGCAGTCAGGGGAGAGAGACCTACGAGCAGTACTTC. As protein: CASSQGRETYEQYF. The chain employs TRBV2 and TRBJ2-7; possible D gene TRBD1, 6 bases. The CDR3 has 14 amino acids. With 5 bases removed from V and 2 bases from J, the gap between germline ends came to 13 bases. CDR1 SNHLY and CDR2 FYNNEI come from the germline V gene.

The rearrangement uses TRBV7-2 and TRBJ1-1; D is uncertain. CDR1 is SGHTA, CDR2 FQGNSA, per germline. V was clipped by 4 bases and J by 4 bases, with 13 bases between them. This CDR3 has 14 residues. The CDR3, as DNA: TGTGCCAGCAGCTCTCTATACCGGGCCACTGAAGCTTTCTTT. Translated, it gives CASSSLYRATEAFF.

The rearrangement links TRBV6-1 to TRBJ2-7; tentative D call: TRBD1 (5 bases). Germline V CDR1 and CDR2: MNHNS, SASEGT. V was shortened by 4 bases and J by 6 bases, with 13 bases between the two germline ends. The CDR3 loop spans 13 amino acids. The CDR3 loop reads CASSVQVDGEQYF. CDR3 DNA sequence: TGTGCCAGCAGTGTACAGGTTGATGGCGAGCAGTACTTC.

This clone occurred once. The chain couples TRBV7-2 to TRBJ1-3; D call uncertain. Trimming took off 4 bases at V and 4 bases at J, with 11 bases between the two ends. Germline values: CDR1 SGHTA, CDR2 FQGNSA. The CDR3 has 14 amino acids. The CDR3 bases are TGTGCCAGCAGCTCTATATGGGGAGGAAACACCATATATTTT. It specifies CASSSIWGGNTIYF.

The chain joins TRBV4-1 to TRBJ2-1, with 9 bases identical to TRBD2. This CDR3 contains 17 residues. Germline trimming cut 5 bases from V and 7 bases from J; bases unmatched to any gene: 15. Germline V gene lookup returns CDR1 MGHRA and CDR2 YSYEKL. The chain's CDR3 is CASSSLLRASGTNEQFF. The CDR3, as DNA: TGCGCCAGCAGCTCTCTTCTGCGGGCTAGCGGGACTAATGAGCAGTTCTTC.

The chain uses TRBV30 and TRBJ1-6; D gene unclear. CDR3 size: 13 residues. Trimming left V 1 base short and J 12 bases short, with 13 bases between. Germline V gene sequence: CDR1 GTSNPN, CDR2 SVGIG (reference sequence). CDR3 protein: CAWSAQEMKPLHF. CDR3 bases: TGTGCCTGGAGTGCCCAGGAGATGAAACCCCTCCACTTT.

The chain uses TRBV18 and TRBJ2-7, with TRBD2 matching over 8 bases. The CDR3 consists of 13 residues. V lost 5 bases, J lost 6 bases, and 6 bases stayed unmatched. Per germline, CDR1 KGHSH and CDR2 LQKENI. The CDR3 loop is CASSTTGGLEQYF. CDR3 coding DNA: TGTGCCAGCTCAACGACGGGGGGGCTCGAGCAGTACTTC.

The chain couples TRBV5-8 to TRBJ1-5; no firm D call. The V gene's germline CDR1 is SGHTS and CDR2 YDEGEE. Trimming left V 0 bases short and J 2 bases short, with 15 bases between. This CDR3 region has 17 residues. CDR3 sequence reads: CASSLDLGDGRNQPQHF. The DNA for the CDR3 is TGTGCCAGCAGCTTGGACCTGGGTGATGGTCGCAATCAGCCCCAGCATTTT.

The J gene is TRBJ1-1, the V gene TRBV10-3; 7 bases are a match to TRBD1. After removal of 4 bases from V and 3 bases from J, the junction contained 5 bases not matched to a gene. The CDR3 has 14 amino acids. Germline loops: CDR1 ENHRY, CDR2 SYGVKD. CDR3 protein: CAISADRAYTEAFF. CDR3 DNA sequence: TGTGCCATCAGTGCTGACAGGGCCTACACTGAAGCTTTCTTT.

The chain is built from TRBV10-3 and TRBJ2-5; 15 nucleotides agree with TRBD2. CDR1 is ENHRY and CDR2 is SYGVKD in the germline V gene. This CDR3 has 16 residues. V shed 6 bases and J 3 bases; nucleotides not matched to a gene: 5. The CDR3 reads CAIRMGLAGGEETQYF. The CDR3 DNA reads TGTGCCATCAGGATGGGACTAGCGGGAGGAGAAGAGACCCAGTACTTC.

This clone was observed once. The chain couples TRBV11-2 to TRBJ2-5; D unclear. Germline CDR1 reads SGHAT; CDR2 reads FQNNGV. The CDR3 consists of 16 residues. Trimming left V 3 bases short and J 5 bases short, with 19 bases between. CDR3 residues: CASSFGVNQNRETQYF. CDR3 nucleotides: TGTGCCAGCAGCTTTGGGGTCAACCAAAACCGGGAGACCCAGTACTTC.

The chain links TRBV2 to TRBJ1-2, with 7 bases aligning to TRBD1. The CDR3 sequence is 14 residues long. V gave up 5 bases and J gave up 2 bases; unmatched junction bases: 5. Per germline, CDR1 SNHLY and CDR2 FYNNEI. CDR3 DNA sequence: TGTGCCAGCAGTAGACAGGGCGAAAACTATGGCTACACCTTC. Translation: CASSRQGENYGYTF.

The genes are TRBV7-2 and TRBJ1-1; 7 bases align to TRBD1. Germline trimming cut 5 bases from V and 5 bases from J; bases unmatched to any gene: 14. The CDR3 has 16 amino acids. Germline CDR1 and CDR2: SGHTA and FQGNSA. The CDR3 is CASSPEGSGGGTEAFF. The CDR3 nucleotides are TGTGCCAGCAGCCCCGAAGGGTCAGGGGGTGGAACTGAAGCTTTCTTT.

The CDR3 reads CASSYGPAGAFF. In DNA, the CDR3 is TGTGCCAGCAGTTATGGCCCGGCCGGGGCTTTCTTT. The chain links TRBV6-5 to TRBJ1-1; no reliable D call. Trimming left V 3 bases short and J 11 bases short, with 13 bases between. Looked up from germline, CDR1 is MNHEY and CDR2 is SVGAGI. The CDR3 runs to 12 residues.

The gene calls are TRBV6-5 and TRBJ2-7, with 7 bases lining up with TRBD2. CDR3 length: 15 amino acids. Unmatched junction bases numbered 9, after V lost 4 bases and J lost 3 bases. CDR1 is MNHEY, CDR2 SVGAGI, per germline. This chain's CDR3 is CASSLAGAGLYEQYF. CDR3 nucleotide sequence: TGTGCCAGCAGTTTAGCGGGTGCAGGGCTCTACGAGCAGTACTTC.